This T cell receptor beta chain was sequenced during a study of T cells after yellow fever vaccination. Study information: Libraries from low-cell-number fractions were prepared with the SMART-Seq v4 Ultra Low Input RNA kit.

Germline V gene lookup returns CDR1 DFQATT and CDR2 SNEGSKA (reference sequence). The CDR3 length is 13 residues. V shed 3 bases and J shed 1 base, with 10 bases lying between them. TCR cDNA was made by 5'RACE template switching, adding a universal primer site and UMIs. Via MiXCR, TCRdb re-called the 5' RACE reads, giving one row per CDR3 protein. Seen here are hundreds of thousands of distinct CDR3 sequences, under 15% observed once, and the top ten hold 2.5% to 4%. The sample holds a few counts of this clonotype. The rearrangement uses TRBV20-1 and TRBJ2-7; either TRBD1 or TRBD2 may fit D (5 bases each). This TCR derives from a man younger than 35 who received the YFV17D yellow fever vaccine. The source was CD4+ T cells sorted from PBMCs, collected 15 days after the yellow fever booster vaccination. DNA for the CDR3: TGCAGTGCTAGGCAGGGACCTTCCTACGAGCAGTACTTC. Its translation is CSARQGPSYEQYF.